Listed below are T cell receptor beta chains from one sample, sequenced in a study of cytomegalovirus exposure and HLA in healthy donors. The table came from immunoSEQ multiplex PCR; TCRdb's copy has only in-frame clones and leaves some out. The sample carries approximately 190,000 clones, 9.5% to 15% recorded once. The sequencing input was PBMCs. The origin of the receptors is a man aged 45 to 65 in good health and CMV-seropositive. Each CDR3 is given with its conserved first and last residue. Each record gives: V gene, J gene, D gene, CDR3 protein. The D gene is left open where the match is weak.

TRBV25-1,TRBJ2-3,.,CASSDLSAGYRSTDTQYF
TRBV2,TRBJ1-2,.,CASRFDGGNQGYTF
TRBV5-4,TRBJ2-5,TRBD1,CASSKDRGLETQYF
TRBV19,TRBJ2-7,TRBD2,CASSTSWTSGSYEQYF
TRBV28,TRBJ1-4,.,CASSSGGSGNEKLFF
TRBV7-9,TRBJ2-3,TRBD2,CASSSTGLGADTQYF
TRBV11-2,TRBJ1-3,.,CASSLGPTGYGNTIYF
TRBV7-9,TRBJ1-5,.,CASSLHGQSHQPQHF
TRBV5-1,TRBJ2-5,.,CASSLEQVQETQYF
TRBV7-8,TRBJ1-5,.,CASSLATGGGQPQHF
TRBV4-3,TRBJ2-2,TRBD2,CASSLGGGAPGELFF
TRBV10-3,TRBJ2-1,TRBD2,CAISEYSGGANEQFF
TRBV19,TRBJ1-6,TRBD1,CASSRRQGNSPLHF
TRBV11-2,TRBJ1-2,.,CASSLDSIYGYTF
TRBV6-5,TRBJ2-6,.,CATQQASGANVLTF
TRBV10-1,TRBJ2-1,TRBD2,CASSESAGGYNEQFF
TRBV15,TRBJ1-1,.,CATSRDQTLYLTEAFF
TRBV5-8,TRBJ2-3,TRBD2,CASSFGQGLAGGPTDTQYF
TRBV10-2,TRBJ2-2,TRBD1,CASRVVPGQGAVGELFF
TRBV7-8,TRBJ1-6,.,CASSLGPKYNSPLNF
TRBV7-9,TRBJ2-3,TRBD1,CASSTRDRGSPDTQYF
TRBV5-5,TRBJ2-1,TRBD2,CASSWGRGSYNEQFF
TRBV7-2,TRBJ2-1,.,CASSLVAKQFF
TRBV4-3,TRBJ2-5,.,CASSQQIGGGKETQYF
TRBV5-4,TRBJ2-5,.,CASSLEQVGETQYF